A selection of T cell receptor beta chains follows, all from one sample in a study of CD8 T cells in Susac syndrome. TCRdb fed the immunoSEQ multiplex PCR reads into MiXCR, producing one record per CDR3 protein. Of 160,000 or so distinct CDR3 sequences detected, about 92% appear once; the ten largest clones hold 0.08%. The sample was CD4+ T cells from PBMCs. The receptor set was obtained from a human donor in good health. The CDR3 runs from the conserved cysteine through the conserved F or W. D genes are given only for firm matches. A clone size is listed for some rows: how often the clone was seen (once, few, many), or a class if it is expanded.

TRBJ2-7,TRBV10-3,NA,TRBD1,TGTGCCATCAGCTCAGGGGGCAACTCCTACGAGCAGTACTTC,CAISSGGNSYEQYF
TRBJ2-7,TRBV20-1,few,NA,TGCAGTGCTAGAGATCGGGACGGGATTCGTTACGAGCAGTACTTC,CSARDRDGIRYEQYF
TRBJ1-1,TRBV7-6,few,NA,TGTGCCAGCAGCCGGGACACGAACACTGAAGCTTTCTTT,CASSRDTNTEAFF
TRBJ1-1,TRBV28,NA,NA,TGTGCCAGCAGGACCTGGACAGTCGCGAACACTGAAGCTTTCTTT,CASRTWTVANTEAFF
TRBJ2-1,TRBV4-3,NA,NA,TGCGCCAGCAGCCAAAAACGATCATCGTACAATGAGCAGTTCTTC,CASSQKRSSYNEQFF
TRBJ2-7,TRBV3-1,NA,NA,TGTGCCAGCAGCCGACGGACGGAAGCCTACGAGCAGTACTTC,CASSRRTEAYEQYF
TRBJ2-1,TRBV4-2,NA,TRBD2,TGTGCCAGCAGCCAAGATCCTAGCGGGGGTAACAATGAGCAGTTCTTC,CASSQDPSGGNNEQFF
TRBJ1-1,TRBV6-2/TRBV6-3,NA,TRBD1,TGTGCCAGCAGATGGACAGGGACTGAAGCTTTCTTT,CASRWTGTEAFF
TRBJ1-2,TRBV6-5,NA,NA,TGTGCCAGCAGTGGCCCCGGAGCGAGGTATGGCTACACCTTC,CASSGPGARYGYTF
TRBJ2-7,TRBV30,NA,NA,TGTGCCTGGAGCGCGGACCGATACGAGCAGTACTTC,CAWSADRYEQYF
TRBJ2-7,TRBV18,NA,NA,TGTGCCAGCTCACCAAGGGGCGAGCAGTACTTC,CASSPRGEQYF
TRBJ1-1,TRBV27,NA,NA,TGTGCCAGCAGTTTGGTTGGCAGAAAGAAAGCTTTCTTT,CASSLVGRKKAFF
TRBJ1-5,TRBV12-3/TRBV12-4,once,NA,TGTGCCAGCAGTCCGGGGCACCCAATGAATCAGCCCCAGCATTTT,CASSPGHPMNQPQHF
TRBJ1-5,TRBV12-3/TRBV12-4,NA,TRBD1,TGTGCCAGCAGTTTGGACAGGGTGGTTCAGCCCCAGCATTTT,CASSLDRVVQPQHF
TRBJ2-3,TRBV7-2,NA,NA,TGTGCCAGCAGCTTAGCGGGGGGGCCGACAGATACGCAGTATTTT,CASSLAGGPTDTQYF
TRBJ2-2,TRBV20-1,NA,NA,TGCAGTGCTCTCGGACCCGTAAACACCGGGGAGCTGTTTTTT,CSALGPVNTGELFF
TRBJ2-6,TRBV24-1,NA,NA,TGTGCCACCAGCCTCCCAGAGAGCCAGACCCCCTCTTTAGTCTTGACTTTC,CATSLPESQTPSLVLTF
TRBJ2-2,TRBV7-9,NA,TRBD1,TGTGCCAGCAGGCCGACAGGGATCGGGGAGCTGTTTTTT,CASRPTGIGELFF
TRBJ1-1,TRBV3-1,once,NA,TGTGCCAGCAGCCAACAGGGCTTGAACACTGAAGCTTTCTTT,CASSQQGLNTEAFF
TRBJ2-3,TRBV7-9,once,TRBD2,TGTGCCAGCAGCCCCCTCGGGGGGGCGGGATTTACAGATACGCAGTATTTT,CASSPLGGAGFTDTQYF
TRBJ2-3,TRBV7-6,NA,NA,TGTGCCAGCAGCGGAACAGGGACCACGCAGTATTTT,CASSGTGTTQYF
TRBJ2-7,TRBV9,NA,TRBD1,TGTGCCAGCAGTCCGGGACAGGGGAATTGGGCGGGAGATTACGAGCAGTACTTC,CASSPGQGNWAGDYEQYF
TRBJ2-7,TRBV10-3,NA,NA,TGTGCCATCAGTGAGTCGAACGGGGGCGGTAAGCAGTACTTC,CAISESNGGGKQYF
TRBJ1-4,TRBV4-3,NA,NA,TGCGCCAGCAGCCAACAGGGGAGGGGTGAAAAACTGTTTTTT,CASSQQGRGEKLFF
TRBJ1-2,TRBV20-1,NA,NA,TGCAGTGGGGGGCCAGGGGCATCGTATGGCTACACCTTC,CSGGPGASYGYTF
TRBJ2-5,TRBV18,NA,TRBD1,TGTGCCAGCTCCGAGACAGGGGTCGGGGAGACCCAGTACTTC,CASSETGVGETQYF
TRBJ2-2,TRBV7-2,NA,TRBD2,TGTGCCAGCAGCCTAGCTAGCGGGCCTTTCACCGGGGAGCTGTTTTTT,CASSLASGPFTGELFF
TRBJ2-1,TRBV14,once,TRBD2,TGTGCCAGCAGCCGGTGGGAAACGGGAGGGTACAATGAGCAGTTCTTC,CASSRWETGGYNEQFF
TRBJ2-7,TRBV5-6,NA,NA,TGTGCCAGCAGGGACAGTGGGGCCCCTTTAGTTAGTCGGTACGAGCAGTACTTC,CASRDSGAPLVSRYEQYF
TRBJ1-5,TRBV12-3/TRBV12-4,NA,NA,TGTGCCAGCAGTTTGGTGAATCAGCCCCAGCATTTT,CASSLVNQPQHF
TRBJ2-2,TRBV6-6,few,NA,TGTGCCAGCAGTCGGGACACCGGGGAGCTGTTTTTT,CASSRDTGELFF
TRBJ2-5,TRBV30,NA,NA,TGTGCGTGCCGGCCCCAAGAGACCCAGTACTTC,CACRPQETQYF
TRBJ1-2,TRBV30,NA,NA,TGTGCCTGGAGTGTAAACGTCTATGGCTACACCTTC,CAWSVNVYGYTF
TRBJ1-3,TRBV30,NA,NA,TGTGCCTGGAAGTGGGGATTCGGAAACACCATATATTTT,CAWKWGFGNTIYF
TRBJ2-7,TRBV19,once,NA,TGTGCCAGTAGCCCTCGACACCCCTACGAGCAGTACTTC,CASSPRHPYEQYF
TRBJ1-4,TRBV5-1,NA,NA,TGCGCCAGCAGTACCCGGGGGCCGGAGGAAAAACTGTTTTTT,CASSTRGPEEKLFF
TRBJ2-7,TRBV5-1,NA,TRBD2,TGCGCCAGCAGCTTGTTGGCGGGAGGGAACTCCTACGAGCAGTACTTC,CASSLLAGGNSYEQYF
TRBJ2-2,TRBV12-3/TRBV12-4,few,TRBD2,TGTGCCAGCAGTTTGGGGCTAGCGGGGACCGGGGAGCTGTTTTTT,CASSLGLAGTGELFF
TRBJ1-2,TRBV30,NA,NA,TGTGCCTGGAGTCCACCGGCAGGGCACCCGCCTAACTATGGCTACACCTTC,CAWSPPAGHPPNYGYTF
TRBJ1-2,TRBV5-1,NA,NA,TGTGCCAGCAGCTTAGGGGGAACTAACTATGGCTACACCTTC,CASSLGGTNYGYTF
TRBJ2-3,TRBV6-5,NA,NA,TGTGCCAGCAGTCGGGACATCCGCACAGATACGCAGTATTTT,CASSRDIRTDTQYF
TRBJ2-2,TRBV12-3/TRBV12-4,NA,NA,TGTGCCAGCAGTTTACGACTTCAAACCGGGGAGCTGTTTTTT,CASSLRLQTGELFF
TRBJ2-1,TRBV20-1,NA,NA,TGCAGTGCTACAAGGACTTCCATTGGGTACAATGAGCAGTTCTTC,CSATRTSIGYNEQFF
TRBJ2-1,TRBV10-2,once,NA,TGCGCCATCGGAACTGGATTAGGGAATGAGCAGTTCTTC,CAIGTGLGNEQFF
TRBJ2-1,TRBV29-1,NA,NA,TGCAGCGTTGAGATGGGGACCGCATCAAGCTACAATGAGCAGTTCTTC,CSVEMGTASSYNEQFF
TRBJ2-4,TRBV30,NA,NA,TGTGCCTGGAGTGGGCGTATTCAGTACTTC,CAWSGRIQYF
TRBJ1-3,TRBV7-2,NA,NA,TGTGCCAGCAGCTTCCAGGGTATTGGAAACACCATATATTTT,CASSFQGIGNTIYF
TRBJ1-2,TRBV2,NA,NA,TGTGCCAGCGCGGTCACCAACTATGGCTACACCTTC,CASAVTNYGYTF